This is a list of T cell receptor beta chains from one sample in a study of T cell repertoires and Cas9 in healthy adults. The assay was immunoSEQ multiplex PCR, and TCRdb's table has in-frame clones only and misses some. Of some 20,000 clones listed, roughly nine tenths are singletons. The sequenced material came from CD4+ effector T cells (CD127+, CD25-, CD137-, CD154-) from PBMCs; culture status not recorded. The receptor source for this set is a human donor in good health. CDR3s include the opening cysteine and the closing phenylalanine or tryptophan. D genes are given only for firm matches. Rows give clone size only sometimes, using once, few, many, or a class for an expanded clone.

d_call | clone_size | j_call | v_call | cdr3_nt | cdr3_aa
- | - | TRBJ1-1 | TRBV5-1 | TGCGCCAGCAGCACCGGACATGCTGGGGACACTGAAGCTTTCTTT | CASSTGHAGDTEAFF
- | - | TRBJ1-2 | TRBV5-1 | TGCGCCAGCAGCTTAATACCGGACGGCCTAGGCTACACCTTC | CASSLIPDGLGYTF
TRBD1 | - | TRBJ1-3 | TRBV9 | TGTGCCAGCAGCATGGGACAGGCGTCCTCTGGAAACACCATATATTTT | CASSMGQASSGNTIYF
- | - | TRBJ2-2 | TRBV5-4 | TGTGCCAGCAGCTTTGCAGCCACCGGGGAGCTGTTTTTT | CASSFAATGELFF
- | - | TRBJ1-2 | TRBV28 | TGTGCCAGCAGTTTTGATGCACGGGTTTATGGCTACACCTTC | CASSFDARVYGYTF
- | - | TRBJ2-5 | TRBV6-5 | TGTGCCAGCAGTCGCCGGGACACTCAAGAGACCCAGTACTTC | CASSRRDTQETQYF
- | - | TRBJ2-1 | TRBV5-1 | TGCGCCAGCAGCTTAAGGCAGACTGGCTACAATGAGCAGTTCTTC | CASSLRQTGYNEQFF
- | once | TRBJ1-5 | TRBV4-2 | TGTGCCAGCAGCCAAGAAGAGCATCAGCCCCAGCATTTT | CASSQEEHQPQHF
TRBD2 | - | TRBJ2-4 | TRBV6-1 | TGTGCCAGCAGTCGGCAGCCGGGGGGCATTCAGTACTTC | CASSRQPGGIQYF
TRBD2 | - | TRBJ2-5 | TRBV5-4 | TGTGCCAGCAGCTCGGCGGGGGGCCAAGAGACCCAGTACTTC | CASSSAGGQETQYF
TRBD2 | - | TRBJ2-1 | TRBV28 | TGTGCCAGCAGTTTACGGTCTAGCGGGAGGGGGGTGAATGAGCAGTTCTTC | CASSLRSSGRGVNEQFF
- | - | TRBJ1-3 | TRBV28 | TGTGCCAGCACGCCAGACACTGGAAACACCATATATTTT | CASTPDTGNTIYF
- | - | TRBJ1-1 | TRBV19 | TGTGCCAGTAGTATGCCGGGACGTAGGATAGAAGCTTTCTTT | CASSMPGRRIEAFF
TRBD1 | - | TRBJ1-1 | TRBV28 | TGTGCCAGCAGACCGGGACAGGGGAATTTTGCTGAAGCTTTCTTT | CASRPGQGNFAEAFF
- | - | TRBJ1-2 | TRBV5-6 | TGTGCCAGCACCAATAGGGTCGATAATGGCTACACCTTC | CASTNRVDNGYTF
- | - | TRBJ1-3 | TRBV18 | TGTGCCAGCTCACCCCAAGCACTTGGTGACTCTGGAAACACCATATATTTT | CASSPQALGDSGNTIYF
- | - | TRBJ1-3 | TRBV6-1 | TGTGCCAGCAGTGAAGCGTGGAACAGGGTGTCTGGAAACACCATATATTTT | CASSEAWNRVSGNTIYF
- | - | TRBJ1-4 | TRBV23-1 | TGCGCCAGCAGTCACCCGGGACATAGGTCATCCAATGAAAAACTGTTTTTT | CASSHPGHRSSNEKLFF
TRBD2 | - | TRBJ2-5 | TRBV13 | TGTGCCAGCAGGAAAGCGGGGGGGTCAAAGACCCAGTACTTC | CASRKAGGSKTQYF
- | - | TRBJ1-1 | TRBV29-1 | TGCAGCGCCGAGGGGGTACGTCTTGAAGCTTTCTTT | CSAEGVRLEAFF
- | - | TRBJ1-1 | TRBV6-5 | TGTGCCAGCCGCCTGGGGGGCGGAAGGACTGAAGCTTTCTTT | CASRLGGGRTEAFF
TRBD1 | - | TRBJ2-2 | TRBV7-7 | TGTGCTAGCAGCTTCTCCGGGACAGGGTTAACCGGGGAGCTGTTTTTT | CASSFSGTGLTGELFF
TRBD2 | - | TRBJ2-1 | TRBV9 | TGTGCCAGCAGCGTATCCCTTAGCGGGGGGCTCAATGAGCAGTTCTTC | CASSVSLSGGLNEQFF
- | - | TRBJ2-5 | TRBV7-2 | TGTGCCAGCAGCTTAGAGCCCCGGGAGACCCAGTACTTC | CASSLEPRETQYF
TRBD1 | - | TRBJ2-5 | TRBV15 | TGTGCCACCAGCAGGCTGGGACAGTTGGAGACCCAGTACTTC | CATSRLGQLETQYF
- | - | TRBJ2-4 | TRBV7-8 | TGTGCCAGCAGCTTAAAAAGGCCCCCAGGAGCCAAAAACATTCAGTACTTC | CASSLKRPPGAKNIQYF
TRBD2 | - | TRBJ2-1 | TRBV19 | TGTGCCAGTAGTGCGAGCGGGAGGAAAACCTACAATGAGCAGTTCTTC | CASSASGRKTYNEQFF
- | - | TRBJ1-5 | TRBV6-6 | TGTGCCAGCAGTTACTCGAACCCCAATCAGCCCCAGCATTTT | CASSYSNPNQPQHF
TRBD2 | - | TRBJ2-2 | TRBV18 | TGTGCCAGCTCACCCCGGGGGGGGTCAGACACCGGGGAGCTGTTTTTT | CASSPRGGSDTGELFF
- | - | TRBJ1-3 | TRBV19 | TGTGCCAGTAGTCGCGGGGGGTCCTCTGGAAACACCATATATTTT | CASSRGGSSGNTIYF
TRBD1 | - | TRBJ1-5 | TRBV7-2 | TGTGCCAGCAGCTTATCGACAGGGGATCAGCCCCAGCATTTT | CASSLSTGDQPQHF
- | - | TRBJ2-5 | TRBV27 | TGTGCCAGCAGTCCGCGGCTTAGCGTCCAAGAGACCCAGTACTTC | CASSPRLSVQETQYF
TRBD2 | - | TRBJ2-1 | TRBV4-3 | TGCGCCAGCAGCCAAGATAGGGGACTAGCGCGGACTCGTCAGTTCTTC | CASSQDRGLARTRQFF
- | once | TRBJ2-1 | TRBV12-5 | TGTGCTAGTGGTTTGGTACGATCGAGGAATGAGCAGTTCTTC | CASGLVRSRNEQFF
- | - | TRBJ1-5 | TRBV6-5 | TGTGCCAGCAGTAGTCACCGTCGGGATCAGCCCCAGCATTTT | CASSSHRRDQPQHF
- | - | TRBJ1-5 | TRBV18 | TGTGCCAGCTCACCCCCGGGGTTGGGCAATCAGCCCCAGCATTTT | CASSPPGLGNQPQHF
- | - | TRBJ2-5 | TRBV5-6 | TGTGCCAGCAGCTTGGACCAGACTCCGGAGACCCAGTACTTC | CASSLDQTPETQYF
- | once | TRBJ1-4 | TRBV6-1 | TGTGCCAGCAGTGGGGTTACAGTTGTGGATGAAAAACTGTTTTTT | CASSGVTVVDEKLFF
- | once | TRBJ2-1 | TRBV6-1 | TGTGCCAGCAGTGAAAGTAATGTCTACAATGAGCAGTTCTTC | CASSESNVYNEQFF
- | - | TRBJ1-6 | TRBV27 | TGTGCCAGCAGTTTAATTACTGGGGTGCCCCGTAATTCACCCCTCCACTTT | CASSLITGVPRNSPLHF
- | - | TRBJ2-7 | TRBV4-1 | TGCGCCAGCAGCCAAGTTTTCTCCGAGCAGTACTTC | CASSQVFSEQYF
- | - | TRBJ2-5 | TRBV4-1 | TGTGCCAGCAGCCAAGATGGGATAGAAGAGACCCAGTACTTC | CASSQDGIEETQYF
- | - | TRBJ2-6 | TRBV28 | TGTGCCAGCAGCCCCCACTCCGGGGCCAACGTCCTGACTTTC | CASSPHSGANVLTF
- | - | TRBJ2-7 | TRBV6-5 | TGTGCCAGCAGCGCTGATGTCGCCCGCTTTTACGAGCAGTACTTC | CASSADVARFYEQYF
- | - | TRBJ2-3 | TRBV27 | TGTGCCAGCAGGGGGCCATTAAGGACAGATACGCAGTATTTT | CASRGPLRTDTQYF
- | once | TRBJ2-2 | TRBV7-8 | TGTGCCAGCAGCTTAGCGGCGAACACCGGGGAGCTGTTTTTT | CASSLAANTGELFF
- | - | TRBJ2-7 | TRBV5-1 | TGCGCCAGCAGCCCTGTACAGGGTTCCTACGAGCAGTACTTC | CASSPVQGSYEQYF
- | once | TRBJ2-7 | TRBV13 | TGCGCCAGCAGCTTAGGGGGTACGGGGGCAGGGGTTATCGGCGAGCAGTACTTC | CASSLGGTGAGVIGEQYF
TRBD1 | - | TRBJ2-7 | TRBV28 | TGTGCCAGCAGTCCTACAGGGGCCGGGACCTACGAGCAGTACTTC | CASSPTGAGTYEQYF
TRBD1 | - | TRBJ1-1 | TRBV18 | TGTGCCAGCTCACCAGCACAGGGGGGGATCATGAACACTGAAGCTTTCTTT | CASSPAQGGIMNTEAFF
- | - | TRBJ1-1 | TRBV7-9 | TGTGCCAGCACCCGAGAGGTGAACACTGAAGCTTTCTTT | CASTREVNTEAFF
- | - | TRBJ2-7 | TRBV6-6 | TGTGCCAGCAGTTACTCTCCTATTCCTAGACCCCGCGAGCAGTACTTC | CASSYSPIPRPREQYF
- | - | TRBJ1-6 | TRBV28 | TGTGCCAGCGGGGAGGGGCGAAATTCACCCCTCCACTTT | CASGEGRNSPLHF